Listed below are T cell receptor beta chains from one sample, sequenced in a study of chemoradiotherapy in HPV16-positive cancers. Method: immunoSEQ multiplex PCR; TCRdb's copy keeps in-frame clones and lacks some. The sample lists about 22,000 clones, 80% to 95% seen once, with about a sixth in the top ten. The input for sequencing was blood, taken from a patient who underwent chemoradiotherapy. The origin of the receptors is a human donor with HPV-associated anogenital cancer. CDR3s include the opening cysteine and the closing phenylalanine or tryptophan. A D gene is named only where the DNA matches it firmly.

>TRBV27|TRBJ1-5|NA
TGTGCCAGCAAGTACCGTGGGAGCAATCAGCCCCAGCATTTT
CASKYRGSNQPQHF
>TRBV27|TRBJ1-2|NA
TGTGCCACCGTACAGGCCGGGGGCCTTAACTATGGCTACACCTTC
CATVQAGGLNYGYTF
>TRBV4-3|TRBJ2-4|TRBD1
TGCGCCAGCAGCTCCTTCTCCGGGACAGTGGGCAAAAACATTCAGTACTTC
CASSSFSGTVGKNIQYF
>TRBV11-2|TRBJ2-1|NA
TGTGCCAGCAGCCCCCTGAGAAGTCACAATGAGCAGTTCTTC
CASSPLRSHNEQFF
>TRBV29-1|TRBJ1-1|TRBD1
TGCAGCTCCAGACAGGGGGCTATGAACACTGAAGCTTTCTTT
CSSRQGAMNTEAFF
>TRBV7-8|TRBJ2-7|NA
TGTGCCAGCAGCCCAGGGACGGGGTACTTCTACGAGCAGTACTTC
CASSPGTGYFYEQYF
>TRBV11-1|TRBJ2-7|NA
TGTGCCAGCAGCCTCCCGGAGGGCGAAGCCTACGAGCAGTACTTC
CASSLPEGEAYEQYF
>TRBV28|TRBJ2-7|TRBD1
TGTGCCAGCAGTCCCCGGACAGGGGGGGGTCGCGAGCAGTACTTC
CASSPRTGGGREQYF
>TRBV5-1|TRBJ2-2|NA
TGCGCCAGCAGGGCGGGGGCTGCGGCGAACACCGGGGAGCTGTTTTTT
CASRAGAAANTGELFF
>TRBV18|TRBJ2-7|NA
TGTGCCAGCTCACCGCGGGACAAGAACTACGAGCAGTACTTC
CASSPRDKNYEQYF
>TRBV7-3|TRBJ2-1|NA
TGTGCCAGCAGCTTAAGAGGCGGATATAAGTTCTTC
CASSLRGGYKFF
>TRBV7-2|TRBJ2-5|TRBD2
TGTGCCAGCAGGTCCCGGGGGGGCGGAGAGACCCAGTACTTC
CASRSRGGGETQYF
>TRBV15|TRBJ2-5|NA
TGTGCCACCAGCAGAGACTTGACAGGGCCGGGAGTGACCCAGTACTTC
CATSRDLTGPGVTQYF
>TRBV11-2|TRBJ1-1|NA
TGTGCCAGCAGCTCAGGGAGCACTGAAGCTTTCTTT
CASSSGSTEAFF
>TRBV15|TRBJ2-3|NA
TGTGCCACCAGCAGCCACCTTGCGGGTGGGACAGATACGCAGTATTTT
CATSSHLAGGTDTQYF